This T cell receptor (beta chain) stems from a study of cytomegalovirus exposure and HLA in healthy donors. The PCR ran on 60 Vbeta and 13 Jbeta primers. Original analysis: In a later analysis, some 11 million of 75 million to 85 million unique beta chains occurred in at least two donors. Some clones are missing from TCRdb's copy, which holds only in-frame ones; the method was immunoSEQ multiplex PCR. Clone size and V and J calls were adopted from that table, with D and trimming inferred from the DNA. The data show about 200,000 clones, roughly 80% seen once. Study results and limitations: A missense variant in DCLRE1C was later tied to TCR beta V- and J-gene trimming. A prior analysis recorded that most TCR beta V segments were productive about 87% or about 30% of the time.

The CDR3 is 12 amino acids. Germline V gene data show CDR1 as SEHNR and CDR2 as FQNEAQ (reference sequence). Trimming left V 5 bases short and J 8 bases short, with 12 bases between. Comment on this clone: No antigen is known for it.

The source material was PBMCs. The clonotype originates from a man aged 40-49 years in good health and CMV-seropositive. The rearrangement links TRBV7-9 to TRBJ1-2, with D perhaps matching TRBD1 (6 bases). CDR3 in DNA: TGTGCCAGCAGCCCGACAGGTCGGGGCTACACCTTC. This translates into CASSPTGRGYTF.